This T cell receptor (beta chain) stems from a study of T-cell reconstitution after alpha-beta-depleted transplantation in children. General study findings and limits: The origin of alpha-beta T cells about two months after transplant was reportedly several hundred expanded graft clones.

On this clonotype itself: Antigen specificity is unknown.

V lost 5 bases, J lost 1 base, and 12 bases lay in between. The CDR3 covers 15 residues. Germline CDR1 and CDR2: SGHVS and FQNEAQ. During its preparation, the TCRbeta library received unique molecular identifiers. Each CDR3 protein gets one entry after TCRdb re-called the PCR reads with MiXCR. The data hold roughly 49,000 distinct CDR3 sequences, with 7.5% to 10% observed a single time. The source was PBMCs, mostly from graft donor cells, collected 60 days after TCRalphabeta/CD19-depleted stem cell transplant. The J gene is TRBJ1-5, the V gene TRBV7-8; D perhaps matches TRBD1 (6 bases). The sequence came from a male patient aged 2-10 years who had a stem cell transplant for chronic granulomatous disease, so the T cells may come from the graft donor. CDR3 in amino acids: CASSGGAVSNQPQHF. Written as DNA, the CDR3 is TGTGCCAGCAGCGGGGGGGCGGTAAGCAATCAGCCCCAGCATTTT.